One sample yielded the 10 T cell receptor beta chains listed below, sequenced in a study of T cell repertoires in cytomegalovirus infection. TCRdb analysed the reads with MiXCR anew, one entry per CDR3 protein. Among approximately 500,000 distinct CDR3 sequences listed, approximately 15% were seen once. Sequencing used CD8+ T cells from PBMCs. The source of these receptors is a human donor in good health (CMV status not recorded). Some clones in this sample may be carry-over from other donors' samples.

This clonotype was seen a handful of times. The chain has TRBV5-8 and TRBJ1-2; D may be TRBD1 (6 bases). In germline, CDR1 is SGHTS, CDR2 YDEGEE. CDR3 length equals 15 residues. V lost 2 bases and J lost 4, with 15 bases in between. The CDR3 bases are TGTGCCAGCAGCTTTGATGGGGGGGGCGGCTATGGCTACACCTTC. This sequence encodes CASSFDGGGGYGYTF.

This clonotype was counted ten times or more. In DNA form, the CDR3 reads TGTGCTAGTGGAGATACGGGGATTTCGGCTGGTGGCTACACCTTC. Residues: CASGDTGISAGGYTF. The chain couples TRBV12-5 to TRBJ1-2, with unresolved D. The germline V gene has CDR1 LGHNT and CDR2 FRNRAP. With 6 bases removed from V and 7 bases from J, the gap between germline ends came to 21 bases. There are 15 residues in the CDR3.

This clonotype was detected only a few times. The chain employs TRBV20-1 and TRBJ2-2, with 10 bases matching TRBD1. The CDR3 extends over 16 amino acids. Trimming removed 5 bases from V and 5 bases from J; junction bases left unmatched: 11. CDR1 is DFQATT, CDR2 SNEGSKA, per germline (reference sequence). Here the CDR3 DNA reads TGCAGTGCTCTTTTCGGACAGGGGGAAAGGACCGGGGAGCTGTTTTTT. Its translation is CSALFGQGERTGELFF.

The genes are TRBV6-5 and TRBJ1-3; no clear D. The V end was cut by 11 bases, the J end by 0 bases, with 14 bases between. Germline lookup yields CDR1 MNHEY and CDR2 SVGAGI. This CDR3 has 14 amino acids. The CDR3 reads CAAQEDLSGNTIYF. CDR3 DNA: TGTGCCGCTCAGGAGGACCTCTCTGGAAACACCATATATTTT.

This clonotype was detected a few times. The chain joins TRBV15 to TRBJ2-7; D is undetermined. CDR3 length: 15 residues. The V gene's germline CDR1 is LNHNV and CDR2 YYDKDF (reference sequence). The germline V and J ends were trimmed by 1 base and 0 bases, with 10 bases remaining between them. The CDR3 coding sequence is TGTGCCACCAGCAGAGGTTCATCCCCCTCCTACGAGCAGTACTTC. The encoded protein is CATSRGSSPSYEQYF.

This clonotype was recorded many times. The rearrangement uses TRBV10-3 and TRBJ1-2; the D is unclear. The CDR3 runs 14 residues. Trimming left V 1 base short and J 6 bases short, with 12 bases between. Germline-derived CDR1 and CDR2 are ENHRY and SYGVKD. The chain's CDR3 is CAISELGGRDGYTF. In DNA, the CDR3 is TGTGCCATCAGTGAGTTGGGAGGAAGGGATGGCTACACCTTC.

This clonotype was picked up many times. This CDR3 is CASSLEGGRESYEQYF. DNA of the CDR3: TGTGCCAGCAGCTTAGAGGGAGGACGAGAGTCCTACGAGCAGTACTTC. The V and J genes are TRBV11-2 and TRBJ2-7, with D perhaps TRBD2 (6 bases). Germline assignment: CDR1 SGHAT and CDR2 FQNNGV. The CDR3 extends over 16 amino acids. Trimming removed 0 bases at V and 1 base at J, with 13 bases between.

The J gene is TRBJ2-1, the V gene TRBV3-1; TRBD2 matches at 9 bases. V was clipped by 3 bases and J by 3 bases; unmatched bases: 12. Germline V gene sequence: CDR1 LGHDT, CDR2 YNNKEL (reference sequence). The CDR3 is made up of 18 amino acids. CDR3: CASSQVAIAGEFYNEQFF. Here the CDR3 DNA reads TGTGCCAGCAGCCAGGTCGCCATAGCGGGGGAATTCTACAATGAGCAGTTCTTC.

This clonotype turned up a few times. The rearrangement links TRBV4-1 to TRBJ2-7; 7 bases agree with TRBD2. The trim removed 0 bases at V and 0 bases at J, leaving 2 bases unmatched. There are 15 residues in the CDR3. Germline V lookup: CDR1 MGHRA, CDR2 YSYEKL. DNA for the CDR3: TGCGCCAGCAGCCAAGATTGGGGGGGCTCCTACGAGCAGTACTTC. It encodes CASSQDWGGSYEQYF.

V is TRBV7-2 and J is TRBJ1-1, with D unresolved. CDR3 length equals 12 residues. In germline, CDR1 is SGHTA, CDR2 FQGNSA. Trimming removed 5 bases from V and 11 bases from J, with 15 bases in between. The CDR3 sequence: CASSLVSPDAFF. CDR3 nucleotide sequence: TGTGCCAGCAGCCTCGTATCTCCAGATGCTTTCTTT.